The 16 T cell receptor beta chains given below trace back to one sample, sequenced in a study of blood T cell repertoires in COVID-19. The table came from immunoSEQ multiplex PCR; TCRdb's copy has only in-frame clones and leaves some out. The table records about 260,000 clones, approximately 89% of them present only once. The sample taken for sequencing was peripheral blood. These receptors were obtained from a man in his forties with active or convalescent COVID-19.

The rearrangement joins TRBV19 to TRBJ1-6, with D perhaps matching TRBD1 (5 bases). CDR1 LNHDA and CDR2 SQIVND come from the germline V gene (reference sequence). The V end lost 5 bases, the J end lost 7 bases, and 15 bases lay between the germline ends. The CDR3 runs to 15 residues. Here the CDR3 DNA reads TGTGCCAGTAGTTCAAGCGGGGCCTTGAATTCACCCCTCCACTTT. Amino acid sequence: CASSSSGALNSPLHF.

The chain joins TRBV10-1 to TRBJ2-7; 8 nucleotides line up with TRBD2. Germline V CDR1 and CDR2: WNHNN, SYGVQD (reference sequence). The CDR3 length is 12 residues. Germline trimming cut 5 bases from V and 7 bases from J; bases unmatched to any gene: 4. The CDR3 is CASSTSGGEQYF. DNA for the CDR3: TGCGCCAGCAGTACTAGCGGAGGTGAGCAGTACTTC.

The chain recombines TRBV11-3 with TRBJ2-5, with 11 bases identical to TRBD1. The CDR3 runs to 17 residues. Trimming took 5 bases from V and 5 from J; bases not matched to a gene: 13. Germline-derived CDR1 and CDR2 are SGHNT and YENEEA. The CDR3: CASSPGRTGGGGETQYF. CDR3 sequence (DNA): TGTGCCAGCAGCCCAGGGCGGACAGGGGGCGGAGGTGAGACCCAGTACTTC.

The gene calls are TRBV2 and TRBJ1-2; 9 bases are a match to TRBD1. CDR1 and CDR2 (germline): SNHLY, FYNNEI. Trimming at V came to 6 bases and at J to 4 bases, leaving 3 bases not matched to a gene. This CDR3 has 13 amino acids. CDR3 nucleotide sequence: TGTGCCAGCAGGGACAGGGGACGCTATGGCTACACCTTC. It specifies CASRDRGRYGYTF.

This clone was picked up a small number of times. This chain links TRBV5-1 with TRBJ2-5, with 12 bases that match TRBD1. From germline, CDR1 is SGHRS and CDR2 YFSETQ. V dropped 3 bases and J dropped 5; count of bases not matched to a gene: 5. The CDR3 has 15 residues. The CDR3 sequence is CASSSGQGASETQYF. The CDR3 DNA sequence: TGCGCCAGCAGCTCGGGACAGGGGGCCTCGGAGACCCAGTACTTC.

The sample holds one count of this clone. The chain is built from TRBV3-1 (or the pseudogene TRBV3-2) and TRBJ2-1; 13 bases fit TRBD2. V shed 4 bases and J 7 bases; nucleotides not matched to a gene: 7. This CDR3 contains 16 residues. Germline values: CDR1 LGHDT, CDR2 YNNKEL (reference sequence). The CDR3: CASSPRGLAGLNEQFF. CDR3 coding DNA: TGTGCCAGCAGCCCGAGGGGACTAGCGGGGTTGAATGAGCAGTTCTTC.

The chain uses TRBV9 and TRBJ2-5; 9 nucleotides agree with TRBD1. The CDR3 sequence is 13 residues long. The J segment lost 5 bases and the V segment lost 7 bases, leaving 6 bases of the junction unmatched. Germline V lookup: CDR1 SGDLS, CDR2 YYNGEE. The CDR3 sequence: CASGSGTGETQYF. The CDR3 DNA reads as TGTGCCAGCGGCTCCGGGACAGGGGAGACCCAGTACTTC. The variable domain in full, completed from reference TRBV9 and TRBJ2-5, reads DSGVTQTPKHLITATGQRVTLRCSPRSGDLSVYWYQQSLDQGLQFLIQYYNGEERAKGNILERFSAQQFPDLHSELNLSSLELGDSALYFCASGSGTGETQYFGPGTRLLVL.

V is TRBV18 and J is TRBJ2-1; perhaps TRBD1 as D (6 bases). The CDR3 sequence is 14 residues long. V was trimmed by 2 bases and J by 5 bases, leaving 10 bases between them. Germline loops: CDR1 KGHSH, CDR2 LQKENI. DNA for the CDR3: TGTGCCAGCTCACCAGCGGCAGGGGACAATGAGCAGTTCTTC. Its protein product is CASSPAAGDNEQFF.

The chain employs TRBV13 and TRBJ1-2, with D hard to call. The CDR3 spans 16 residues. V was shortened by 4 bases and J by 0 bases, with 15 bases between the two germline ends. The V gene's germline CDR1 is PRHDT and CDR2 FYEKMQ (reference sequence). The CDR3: CASSSNPVQTNYGYTF. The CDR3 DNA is TGTGCCAGCAGCTCCAATCCGGTACAGACTAACTATGGCTACACCTTC.

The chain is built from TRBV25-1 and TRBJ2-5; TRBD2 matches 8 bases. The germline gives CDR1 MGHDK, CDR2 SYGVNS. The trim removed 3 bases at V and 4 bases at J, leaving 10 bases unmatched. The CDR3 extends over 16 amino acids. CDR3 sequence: CASSDRASGSPETQYF. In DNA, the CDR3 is TGTGCCAGCAGTGACCGGGCTAGCGGGTCCCCAGAGACCCAGTACTTC.

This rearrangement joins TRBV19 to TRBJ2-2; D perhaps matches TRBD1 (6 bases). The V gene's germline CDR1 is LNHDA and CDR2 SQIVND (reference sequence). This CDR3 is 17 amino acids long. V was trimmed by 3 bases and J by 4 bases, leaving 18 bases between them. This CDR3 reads CASSILQGSLRTGELFF. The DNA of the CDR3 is TGTGCCAGTAGTATTTTACAGGGTAGTCTTCGCACCGGGGAGCTGTTTTTT.

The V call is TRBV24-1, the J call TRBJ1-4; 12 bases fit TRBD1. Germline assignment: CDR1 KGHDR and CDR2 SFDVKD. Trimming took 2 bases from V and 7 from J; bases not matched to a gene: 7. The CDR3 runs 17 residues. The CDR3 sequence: CATSDWGTGGAREKLFF. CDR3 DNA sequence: TGTGCCACCAGTGATTGGGGGACAGGGGGCGCGCGTGAAAAACTGTTTTTT.

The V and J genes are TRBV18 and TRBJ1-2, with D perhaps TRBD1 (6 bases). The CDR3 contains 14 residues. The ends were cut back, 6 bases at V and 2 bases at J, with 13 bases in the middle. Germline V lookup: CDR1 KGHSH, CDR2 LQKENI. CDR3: CASSTTGDNYGYTF. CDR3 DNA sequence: TGTGCCAGCTCTACGACAGGAGACAACTATGGCTACACCTTC.

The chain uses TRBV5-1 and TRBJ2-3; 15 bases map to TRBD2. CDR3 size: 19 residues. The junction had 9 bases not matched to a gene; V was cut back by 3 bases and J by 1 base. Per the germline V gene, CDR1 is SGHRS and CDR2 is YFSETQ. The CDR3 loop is CASSSGLAGGRRGTDTQYF. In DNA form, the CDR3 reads TGCGCCAGCAGCTCCGGACTAGCGGGGGGGCGCCGGGGCACAGATACGCAGTATTTT.

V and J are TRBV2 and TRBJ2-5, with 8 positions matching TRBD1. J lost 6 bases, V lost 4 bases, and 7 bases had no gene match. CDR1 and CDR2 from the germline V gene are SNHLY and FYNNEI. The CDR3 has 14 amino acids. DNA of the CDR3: TGTGCCAGCAGTGTGCAGGGGGCACCTAAGACCCAGTACTTC. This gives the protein CASSVQGAPKTQYF.

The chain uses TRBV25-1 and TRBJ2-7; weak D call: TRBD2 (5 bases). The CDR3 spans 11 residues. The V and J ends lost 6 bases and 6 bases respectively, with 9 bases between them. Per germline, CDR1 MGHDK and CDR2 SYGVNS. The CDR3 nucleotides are TGTGCCAGCAGGGGAGAAGCCGAGCAGTACTTC. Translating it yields CASRGEAEQYF.